This TCR beta chain was profiled in a study of shared clonotypes between healthy human individuals. General study points: Four donors shared roughly 5% of their naive CD4 clonotypes. Non-shared clonotypes displayed generation probabilities falling below those of clonotypes present in all four donors. Though the depth was large, rarefaction showed that sorted-subset sequencing was incomplete.

Researchers partitioned CD4+ cells into CD45RA+ naive and CD45RA-negative memory subsets. Germline V CDR1 and CDR2: ENHRY, SYGVKD. The CDR3 covers 17 residues. With V trimmed by 0 bases and J by 1 base, 5 bases remained unmatched. TCRdb's table, derived via immunoSEQ multiplex PCR, lists solely in-frame clones and lacks some. The sample has about 2 million clones, around 95% seen once; the top ten hold about 0.13%. A word on this clone: The target antigen is unknown.

The clonotype comes from a man younger than 35 in good health. The sequenced sample consisted of naive CD4+ T cells sorted from blood. Subset given: CD45RA+ positively selected. V gene TRBV10-3 combines with J gene TRBJ2-3; 9 positions match TRBD2. The CDR3 reads CAISESSGSTGTDTQYF. In DNA, the CDR3 is TGTGCCATCAGTGAGTCTAGCGGGAGCACAGGCACAGATACGCAGTATTTT.